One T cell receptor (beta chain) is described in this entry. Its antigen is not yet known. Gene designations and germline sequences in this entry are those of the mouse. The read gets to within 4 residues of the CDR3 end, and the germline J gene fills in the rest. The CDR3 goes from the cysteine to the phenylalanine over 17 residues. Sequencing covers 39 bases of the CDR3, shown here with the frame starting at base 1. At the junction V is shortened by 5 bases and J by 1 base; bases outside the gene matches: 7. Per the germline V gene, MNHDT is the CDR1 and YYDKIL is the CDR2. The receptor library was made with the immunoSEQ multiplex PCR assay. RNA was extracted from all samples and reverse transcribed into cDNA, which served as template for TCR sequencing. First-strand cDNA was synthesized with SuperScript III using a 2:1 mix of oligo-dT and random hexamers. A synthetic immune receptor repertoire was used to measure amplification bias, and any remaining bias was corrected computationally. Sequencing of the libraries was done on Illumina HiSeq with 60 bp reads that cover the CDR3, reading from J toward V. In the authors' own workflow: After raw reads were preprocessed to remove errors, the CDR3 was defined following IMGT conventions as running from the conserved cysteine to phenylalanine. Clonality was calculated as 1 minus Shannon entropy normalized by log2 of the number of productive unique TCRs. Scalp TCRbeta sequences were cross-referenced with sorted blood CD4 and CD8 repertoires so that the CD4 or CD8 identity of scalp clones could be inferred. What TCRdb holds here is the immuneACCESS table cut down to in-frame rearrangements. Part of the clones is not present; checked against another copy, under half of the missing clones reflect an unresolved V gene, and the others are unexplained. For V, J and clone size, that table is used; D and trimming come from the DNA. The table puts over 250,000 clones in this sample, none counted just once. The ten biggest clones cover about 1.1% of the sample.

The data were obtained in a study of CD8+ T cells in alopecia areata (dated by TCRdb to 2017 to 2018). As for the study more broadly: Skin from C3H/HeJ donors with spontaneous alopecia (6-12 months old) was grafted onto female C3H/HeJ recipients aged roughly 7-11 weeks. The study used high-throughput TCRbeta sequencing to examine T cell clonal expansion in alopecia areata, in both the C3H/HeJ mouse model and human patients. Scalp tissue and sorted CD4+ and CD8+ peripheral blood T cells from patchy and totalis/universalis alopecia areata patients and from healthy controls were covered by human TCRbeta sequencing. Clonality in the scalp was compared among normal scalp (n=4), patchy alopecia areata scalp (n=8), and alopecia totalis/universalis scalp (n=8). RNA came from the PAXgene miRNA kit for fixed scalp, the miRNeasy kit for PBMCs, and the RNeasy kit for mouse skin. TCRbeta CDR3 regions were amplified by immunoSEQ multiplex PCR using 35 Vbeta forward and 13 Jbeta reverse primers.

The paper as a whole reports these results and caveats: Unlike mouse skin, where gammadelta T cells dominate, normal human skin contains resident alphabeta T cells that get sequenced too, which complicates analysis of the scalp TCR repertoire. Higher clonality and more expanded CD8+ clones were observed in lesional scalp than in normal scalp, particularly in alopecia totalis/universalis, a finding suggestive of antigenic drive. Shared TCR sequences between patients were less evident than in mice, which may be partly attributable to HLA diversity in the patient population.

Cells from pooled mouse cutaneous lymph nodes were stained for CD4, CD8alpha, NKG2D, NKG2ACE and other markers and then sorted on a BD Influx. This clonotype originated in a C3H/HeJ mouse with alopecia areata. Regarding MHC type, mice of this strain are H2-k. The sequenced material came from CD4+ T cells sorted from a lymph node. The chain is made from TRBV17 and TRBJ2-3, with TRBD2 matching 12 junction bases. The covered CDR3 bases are TGTGCTAGCAGTCCGACTGGGGGGGCGCCCGGTGCAGAA. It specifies CASSPTGGAPGAE. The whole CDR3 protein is CASSPTGGAPGAETLYF.